This entry lists 9 T cell receptor beta chains sequenced from one sample in a study of tumour-infiltrating T cells in Burkitt lymphoma. Some clones are missing from TCRdb's copy, which holds only in-frame ones; the method was immunoSEQ multiplex PCR. The sample records 13,000 or so clones, roughly 85% being singletons. Material for sequencing was tumor tissue. Receptor source: a human donor with diffuse large B-cell lymphoma.

This clone turned up a few times. The V gene is TRBV9, the J gene TRBJ2-3; D is tentatively TRBD1 or TRBD2 (6 bases each). CDR1 is SGDLS and CDR2 is YYNGEE in the germline V gene. V was clipped by 0 bases and J by 3 bases, with 17 bases between them. The CDR3 length is 17 residues. CDR3 loop: CASSVDWGATDTDTQYF. As DNA, the CDR3 is TGTGCCAGCAGCGTAGACTGGGGGGCAACAGATACAGATACGCAGTATTTT.

The rearrangement links TRBV11-2 to TRBJ2-2, with TRBD2 matching 12 bases. CDR3 size: 16 residues. Germline CDR1 is SGHAT and CDR2 is FQNNGV. J gave up 9 bases and V 5 bases, and 10 bases lay outside the gene matches. CDR3 protein: CASSARLAGEHRELFF. The CDR3 DNA sequence: TGTGCCAGCAGCGCCCGACTAGCGGGGGAGCACCGGGAGCTGTTTTTT.

The chain recombines TRBV18 with TRBJ2-5; D is ambiguous. V was cut by 0 bases and J by 5 bases, with 7 bases left in between. From germline, CDR1 is KGHSH and CDR2 LQKENI. The CDR3 loop spans 13 amino acids. The CDR3 sequence: CASSPPALETQYF. The CDR3 nucleotides read TGTGCCAGCTCACCACCGGCTTTGGAGACCCAGTACTTC.

The chain carries TRBV27 and TRBJ1-2, with D hard to call. The germline gives CDR1 MNHEY, CDR2 SMNVEV (reference sequence). The CDR3 extends over 13 amino acids. V was cut by 0 bases and J by 5 bases, with 7 bases left in between. The CDR3, as DNA: TGTGCCAGCAGTTTATCTTCGGGGTATGGCTACACCTTC. This gives the protein CASSLSSGYGYTF.

V and J are TRBV9 and TRBJ1-2; D uncertain. CDR1 and CDR2 from the germline V gene are SGDLS and YYNGEE. The CDR3 is 14 residues long. Trimming removed 3 bases at V and 4 bases at J, with 13 bases between. The CDR3 is CASSGTERIYGYTF. The CDR3 DNA is TGTGCCAGCAGCGGGACGGAGAGAATCTATGGCTACACCTTC. The entire variable domain, with the rest obtained from reference TRBV9 and TRBJ1-2, is as follows: DSGVTQTPKHLITATGQRVTLRCSPRSGDLSVYWYQQSLDQGLQFLIQYYNGEERAKGNILERFSAQQFPDLHSELNLSSLELGDSALYFCASSGTERIYGYTFGSGTRLTVV.

The chain couples TRBV4-3 to TRBJ2-1; possibly TRBD1 or TRBD2 for D (5 bases each). The V gene lost 4 bases and the J gene lost 1 base, with 11 bases spanning the gap. This CDR3 spans 15 amino acids. Per germline, CDR1 LGHNA and CDR2 YSLEER. CDR3 region: CASSPSGGSYNEQFF. The CDR3 DNA reads TGCGCCAGCAGCCCGAGTGGGGGATCCTACAATGAGCAGTTCTTC.

The J gene is TRBJ2-3, the V gene TRBV5-1; the match to TRBD1 covers 8 bases. Losses at the gene ends were 4 bases for V and 6 bases for J; bases not matched to a gene: 4. This CDR3 contains 13 residues. Looked up from germline, CDR1 is SGHRS and CDR2 is YFSETQ. The CDR3: CASSQTGADTQYF. CDR3 coding DNA: TGCGCCAGCAGCCAGACAGGGGCTGATACGCAGTATTTT.

The rearrangement joins TRBV2 to TRBJ2-7, with D unresolved. The CDR3 has 12 residues. Germline assignment: CDR1 SNHLY and CDR2 FYNNEI. Trimming took 6 bases from V and 4 from J, leaving 10 bases between them. This CDR3 is CASRAPQYEQYF. Written as DNA, the CDR3 is TGTGCCAGCAGGGCCCCACAATACGAGCAGTACTTC.

The chain carries TRBV5-1 and TRBJ1-1; TRBD1 might be the D (5 bases). V was trimmed by 2 bases and J by 1 base, leaving 15 bases between them. Germline CDR1 reads SGHRS; CDR2 reads YFSETQ. The CDR3 is made up of 16 amino acids. The CDR3 coding sequence is TGCGCCAGCAGCTTTTTGACCGGGACGGAGAACACTGAAGCTTTCTTT. It is translated as CASSFLTGTENTEAFF. The complete variable domain, with remaining parts taken from reference TRBV5-1 and TRBJ1-1, reads KAGVTQTPRYLIKTRGQQVTLSCSPISGHRSVSWYQQTPGQGLQFLFEYFSETQRNKGNFPGRFSGRQFSNSRSEMNVSTLELGDSALYLCASSFLTGTENTEAFFGQGTRLTVV.